What follows are 12 T cell receptor beta chains derived from one specimen sequenced in a study of cytomegalovirus exposure and HLA in healthy donors. Researchers ran the PCR with 60 Vbeta and 13 Jbeta primers. Clones were sequenced by immunoSEQ multiplex PCR, and TCRdb holds only the in-frame ones, with some missing. The data hold about 150,000 clones, with approximately 80% observed a single time. The sequencing input was PBMCs. The receptors were gathered from a man aged 18 to 30 in good health and CMV-seronegative.

This sequence joins TRBV5-1 and TRBJ1-5; 8 bases are a match to TRBD1. The CDR3 loop spans 17 amino acids. The V gene end was trimmed by 4 bases and the J gene end by 7 bases; junction bases not matched to a gene: 16. Per the germline V gene, CDR1 is SGHRS and CDR2 is YFSETQ. The CDR3 DNA sequence: TGCGCCAGCAGCCCAGGGACAGGAAAAGTCAATTCGCAGCCCCAGCATTTT. It codes for CASSPGTGKVNSQPQHF. The full variable domain, completed using reference TRBV5-1 and TRBJ1-5, is KAGVTQTPRYLIKTRGQQVTLSCSPISGHRSVSWYQQTPGQGLQFLFEYFSETQRNKGNFPGRFSGRQFSNSRSEMNVSTLELGDSALYLCASSPGTGKVNSQPQHFGDGTRLSIL.

The V gene is TRBV7-3, the J gene TRBJ2-5; tentative D call: TRBD1 (5 bases). V shed 10 bases and J shed 2 bases, with 20 bases lying between them. The CDR3 loop spans 15 amino acids. Germline CDR1 reads SGHTA; CDR2 reads FQGTGA. CDR3 region: CATSTGAGPQETQYF. The CDR3, as DNA: TGTGCCACCTCTACTGGAGCAGGGCCACAAGAGACCCAGTACTTC.

This chain links TRBV27 with TRBJ2-2, with D perhaps TRBD2 (5 bases). This CDR3 is built from 16 residues. Germline V lookup: CDR1 MNHEY, CDR2 SMNVEV (reference sequence). V was pared by 5 bases and J by 1 base, with 14 bases between. CDR3 nucleotide sequence: TGTGCCAGCAGTCTGCAACTAGGCTGGAACACCGGGGAGCTGTTTTTT. The encoded protein is CASSLQLGWNTGELFF.

This clone showed up just once. The junction departs from germline at one end; a sequencing error may be responsible. The chain combines TRBV6-1 with TRBJ2-5; 7 nucleotides line up with TRBD2. CDR3 length equals 13 residues. CDR1 is MNHNS and CDR2 is SASEGT in the germline V gene. CDR3 DNA sequence: TGTGCCAGCAGTATAAATGAGGGAGGGGTACGGGACTTC. Translated: CASSINEGGVRDF.

The V call is TRBV7-9, the J call TRBJ2-2; TRBD1 matches 7 bases. The J segment lost 6 bases and the V segment lost 5 bases, leaving 9 bases of the junction unmatched. Germline values: CDR1 SEHNR, CDR2 FQNEAQ (reference sequence). This CDR3 comprises 15 residues. Written as DNA, the CDR3 is TGTGCCAGCAGCCCGCGACAGGGATCCGCCGGGGAGCTGTTTTTT. This gives the protein CASSPRQGSAGELFF.

V gene TRBV5-4 combines with J gene TRBJ2-7; D may be TRBD1 (6 bases). This CDR3 is 12 amino acids long. V lost 4 bases, J lost 5 bases, and 10 bases lay in between. The germline CDR1 and CDR2 sequences are SGHNT and YYREEE (reference sequence). The chain's CDR3 is CASSVTGNEQYF. DNA of the CDR3: TGTGCCAGCAGCGTTACAGGGAACGAGCAGTACTTC.

V is TRBV11-3 and J is TRBJ2-2; TRBD2 might be the D (6 bases). The CDR3 extends over 18 amino acids. Germline V lookup: CDR1 SGHNT, CDR2 YENEEA. Trimming shortened V by 7 bases and J by 3 bases, and 24 bases separated the two germline ends. In DNA, the CDR3 is TGTGCCAGCATCCAGCGGTGGGGGGAGGCCACGGACACCGGGGAGCTGTTTTTT. Amino acid sequence: CASIQRWGEATDTGELFF. Looking up the rest from reference TRBV11-3 and TRBJ2-2 gives the full variable domain: EAGVVQSPRYKIIEKKQPVAFWCNPISGHNTLYWYLQNLGQGPELLIRYENEEAVDDSQLPKDRFSAERLKGVDSTLKIQPAELGDSAVYLCASIQRWGEATDTGELFFGEGSRLTVL.

This clone was seen just once. The chain uses TRBV5-6 and TRBJ2-7, with 9 positions matching TRBD2. The J segment lost 1 base and the V segment lost 3 bases, leaving 5 bases of the junction unmatched. This CDR3 spans 15 amino acids. Germline V gives CDR1 SGHDT, CDR2 YYEEEE. The CDR3 sequence: CASSYSGGFSYEQYF. DNA for the CDR3: TGTGCCAGCAGCTATAGCGGGGGTTTTTCCTACGAGCAGTACTTC.

For this clone: A read error may account for a junction end that differs from germline. The rearrangement joins TRBV7-9 to TRBJ2-7; 7 nucleotides agree with TRBD2. The length of the CDR3 is 12 residues. From germline, CDR1 is SEHNR and CDR2 FQNEAQ (reference sequence). The CDR3 nucleotides read TGTTCCAGCGGGGCACCGGACTACGAGCAGTACTTC. Translated, it gives CSSGAPDYEQYF.

The rearrangement uses TRBV15 and TRBJ2-2; D might be TRBD2 (5 bases). In germline, CDR1 is LNHNV, CDR2 YYDKDF (reference sequence). The CDR3 is made up of 15 amino acids. V lost 6 bases and J 0 bases, leaving 11 bases between the germline ends. The CDR3 DNA reads as TGTGCCACCAGGCGACTGGGAGCGAACACCGGGGAGCTGTTTTTT. This gives the protein CATRRLGANTGELFF.

V is TRBV30 and J is TRBJ2-7; D unresolved. V lost 4 bases and J 3 bases, leaving 10 bases between the germline ends. This CDR3 region has 12 residues. Germline-derived CDR1 and CDR2 are GTSNPN and SVGIG (reference sequence). CDR3 in amino acids: CAWNLPGYEQYF. Here the CDR3 DNA reads TGTGCCTGGAACTTACCCGGCTACGAGCAGTACTTC.

The chain joins TRBV6-5 to TRBJ1-3, with 7 bases fitting TRBD1. The V gene end was trimmed by 5 bases and the J gene end by 1 base; junction bases not matched to a gene: 2. Germline CDR1 reads MNHEY; CDR2 reads SVGAGI. The CDR3 sequence is 14 residues long. The CDR3 DNA follows: TGTGCCAGCAGTCCGACAGGGTCTGGAAACACCATATATTTT. Encoded protein: CASSPTGSGNTIYF.